This entry lists 15 T cell receptor beta chains sequenced from one sample in a study of T cells after yellow fever vaccination. TCRdb reprocessed the 5' RACE reads via MiXCR and lists one record per CDR3 protein. Here the sample spans about 300,000 distinct CDR3 sequences, approximately 10% being singletons. Sequencing was performed on CD4+ T cells sorted from PBMCs, taken 5 days after the yellow fever booster vaccination. The origin of the receptors is a man between 18 and 29 years old who received the YFV17D yellow fever vaccine.

In this sample, this clonotype turned up many times. The chain joins TRBV4-3 to TRBJ1-1, with D possibly being TRBD1 (6 bases). CDR3 length equals 14 residues. Germline lookup yields CDR1 LGHNA and CDR2 YSLEER. The ends were cut back, 0 bases at V and 4 bases at J, with 9 bases in the middle. CDR3 protein: CASSQEPGATEAFF. The CDR3 nucleotides read TGCGCCAGCAGCCAAGAACCAGGGGCCACTGAAGCTTTCTTT.

The chain has TRBV5-1 and TRBJ2-1; 10 bases line up with TRBD2. This CDR3 spans 16 amino acids. Germline V CDR1 and CDR2: SGHRS, YFSETQ. Germline trimming cut 2 bases from V and 4 bases from J; bases unmatched to any gene: 6. The CDR3 protein is CASSFGVAGGYNEQFF. The DNA for the CDR3 is TGCGCCAGCAGCTTCGGAGTAGCGGGGGGATACAATGAGCAGTTCTTC.

The chain couples TRBV6-2 or TRBV6-3 to TRBJ1-5; D unresolved. CDR1 MNHEY and CDR2 SVGEGT come from the germline V gene. The ends were cut back, 7 bases at V and 0 bases at J, with 13 bases in the middle. The CDR3 length is 15 residues. The CDR3 spells CASTKEKYSNQPQHF. CDR3 in DNA: TGTGCCAGCACCAAAGAGAAGTATAGCAATCAGCCCCAGCATTTT.

The V gene is TRBV2, the J gene TRBJ2-7; D is tentatively TRBD1 or TRBD2 (6 bases each). The CDR3 runs 14 residues. CDR1 and CDR2 from the germline V gene are SNHLY and FYNNEI. V lost 2 bases, J lost 5 bases, and 13 bases lay in between. CDR3 sequence reads: CASSESGGRNEQYF. The CDR3 bases are TGTGCCAGCAGTGAAAGTGGGGGGCGGAACGAGCAGTACTTC.

This clonotype was counted once. The rearrangement links TRBV20-1 to TRBJ1-1; perhaps TRBD1 as D (5 bases). The CDR3 runs 13 residues. The V and J ends lost 5 bases and 8 bases respectively, with 18 bases between them. Germline loops: CDR1 DFQATT, CDR2 SNEGSKA (reference sequence). CDR3 nucleotides: TGCAGTGCTTTCGGGGCTCCCGGATCCGAAGCTTTCTTT. Protein sequence: CSAFGAPGSEAFF.

Only a few counts were recorded for this clonotype. The rearrangement uses TRBV5-4 and TRBJ1-4; 7 nucleotides align to TRBD1. CDR3 length equals 14 residues. Germline CDR1 is SGHNT and CDR2 is YYREEE (reference sequence). Losses at the gene ends were 4 bases for V and 7 bases for J; bases not matched to a gene: 7. CDR3 amino acids: CASSRGQVAEKLFF. The CDR3 DNA reads as TGTGCCAGCAGCCGCGGACAGGTGGCTGAAAAACTGTTTTTT.

The chain combines TRBV7-8 with TRBJ1-1; TRBD1 agrees at 8 bases. The J segment lost 0 bases and the V segment lost 4 bases, leaving 4 bases of the junction unmatched. From germline, CDR1 is SGHVS and CDR2 FQNEAQ. The CDR3 covers 15 residues. The CDR3 coding sequence is TGTGCCAGCAGCTATTGGGACAGGCTGAACACTGAAGCTTTCTTT. Residues: CASSYWDRLNTEAFF.

This clonotype has ten or more counts. The rearrangement links TRBV5-1 to TRBJ2-7; D possibly uses TRBD1 or TRBD2 (5 bases each). Germline V gene data show CDR1 as SGHRS and CDR2 as YFSETQ. The CDR3 totals 16 residues. V was clipped by 4 bases and J by 0 bases, with 17 bases between them. The CDR3 is CASSPGTKAYSYEQYF. As DNA, the CDR3 is TGCGCCAGCAGCCCGGGGACGAAGGCTTACTCCTACGAGCAGTACTTC.

This clonotype was detected ten times or more. The rearrangement joins TRBV30 to TRBJ1-1; D gene unclear. CDR3 length: 12 amino acids. V lost 0 bases and J lost 6, with 8 bases in between. CDR1 is GTSNPN and CDR2 is SVGIG in the germline V gene (reference sequence). CDR3 nucleotide sequence: TGTGCCTGGAGTGTAGTAGGGTCTGAAGCTTTCTTT. Translating gives CAWSVVGSEAFF.

This clonotype was seen more than once but under ten times. The chain couples TRBV6-2 or TRBV6-3 to TRBJ1-5; D gene ambiguous. V was pared by 1 base and J by 5 bases, with 9 bases between. The CDR3 is 14 amino acids. The V gene's germline CDR1 is MNHEY and CDR2 SVGEGT. The CDR3 DNA sequence: TGTGCCAGCAGTTACTGGGAGGGATATCAGCCCCAGCATTTT. This translates into CASSYWEGYQPQHF.

The sample holds a few counts of this clonotype. The rearrangement links TRBV12-3 or TRBV12-4 to TRBJ2-7, with D tentatively TRBD2 (5 bases). Trimming took off 0 bases at V and 9 bases at J, with 9 bases between the two ends. This CDR3 has 12 residues. Here the CDR3 reads CASSLARVRQYF. In DNA form, the CDR3 reads TGTGCCAGCAGTTTAGCGAGGGTTCGGCAGTACTTC.

This clonotype has just a few counts. This rearrangement joins TRBV15 to TRBJ1-4; D gene uncertain. Germline V lookup: CDR1 LNHNV, CDR2 YYDKDF (reference sequence). This CDR3 region has 14 residues. V lost 0 bases and J 3 bases, leaving 5 bases between the germline ends. CDR3 protein: CATSRDKANEKLFF. The DNA for the CDR3 is TGTGCCACCAGCAGAGACAAGGCTAATGAAAAACTGTTTTTT.

The genes are TRBV5-1 and TRBJ1-1, with D perhaps TRBD1 (6 bases). There are 14 residues in the CDR3. V lost 5 bases to trimming and J lost 3 bases, with 14 bases between them. Germline V gene lookup returns CDR1 SGHRS and CDR2 YFSETQ. Here the CDR3 DNA reads TGCGCCAGCAGTGAACAGGGTTTACACACTGAAGCTTTCTTT. Its translation: CASSEQGLHTEAFF.

This clonotype has more than one count but fewer than ten. V and J are TRBV7-3 and TRBJ2-7, with no clear D. The CDR3 length is 14 residues. Germline-derived CDR1 and CDR2 are SGHTA and FQGTGA. Trimming left V 5 bases short and J 0 bases short, with 11 bases between. The CDR3 DNA reads as TGTGCCAGCAGCCCGACCGTAGACTCCTACGAGCAGTACTTC. It yields the protein CASSPTVDSYEQYF.

The chain is built from TRBV15 and TRBJ2-4; D possibly matches TRBD1 or TRBD2 (6 bases each). From germline, CDR1 is LNHNV and CDR2 YYDKDF (reference sequence). This CDR3 is 15 amino acids long. V was trimmed by 0 bases and J by 7 bases, leaving 13 bases between them. CDR3 DNA: TGTGCCACCAGCAGAGATAAAGGGGGAGGTAACATTCAGTACTTC. Its translation: CATSRDKGGGNIQYF. The full variable domain, with the rest looked up from reference TRBV15 and TRBJ2-4, is DAMVIQNPRYQVTQFGKPVTLSCSQTLNHNVMYWYQQKSSQAPKLLFHYYDKDFNNEADTPDNFQSRRPNTSFCFLDIRSPGLGDTAMYLCATSRDKGGGNIQYFGAGTRLSVL.